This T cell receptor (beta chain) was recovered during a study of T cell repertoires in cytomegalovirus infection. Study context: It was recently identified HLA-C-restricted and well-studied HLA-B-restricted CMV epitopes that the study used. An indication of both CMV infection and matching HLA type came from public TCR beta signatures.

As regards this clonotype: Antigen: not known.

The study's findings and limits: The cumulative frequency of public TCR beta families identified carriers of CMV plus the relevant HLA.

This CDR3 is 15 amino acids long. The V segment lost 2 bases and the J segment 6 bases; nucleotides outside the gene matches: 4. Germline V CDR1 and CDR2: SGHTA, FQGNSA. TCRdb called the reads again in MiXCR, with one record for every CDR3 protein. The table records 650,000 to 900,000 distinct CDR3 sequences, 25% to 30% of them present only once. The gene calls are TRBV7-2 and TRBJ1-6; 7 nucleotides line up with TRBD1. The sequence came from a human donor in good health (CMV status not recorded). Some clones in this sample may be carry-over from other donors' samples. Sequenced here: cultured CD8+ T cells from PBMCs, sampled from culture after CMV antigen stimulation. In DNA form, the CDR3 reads TGTGCCAGCAGCTTAAGGACAGGAACTAATTCACCCCTCCACTTT. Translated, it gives CASSLRTGTNSPLHF.